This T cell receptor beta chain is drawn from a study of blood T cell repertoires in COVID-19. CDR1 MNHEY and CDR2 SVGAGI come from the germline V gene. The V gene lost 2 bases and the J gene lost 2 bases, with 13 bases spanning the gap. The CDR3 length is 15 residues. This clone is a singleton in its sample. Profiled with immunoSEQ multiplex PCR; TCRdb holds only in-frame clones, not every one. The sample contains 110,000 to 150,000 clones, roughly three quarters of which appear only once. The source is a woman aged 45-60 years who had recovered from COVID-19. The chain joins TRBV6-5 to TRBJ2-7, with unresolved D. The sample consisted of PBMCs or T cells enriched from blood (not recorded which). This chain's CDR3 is CASSYDFNSPYEQYF. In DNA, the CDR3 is TGTGCCAGCAGTTACGATTTTAACAGTCCCTACGAGCAGTACTTC.